The 10 T cell receptor beta chains in this list originate from one sample, sequenced in a study of graft-versus-host responses after intestinal transplantation. Sequenced by immunoSEQ multiplex PCR; TCRdb stores in-frame clones only, minus some. The sample lists 90,000 to 130,000 clones, more than 80% occurring once. These receptors' targets are unknown. Sequences were derived from unstimulated CD4+ T cells sorted from spleen or lymph node cells, sampled before transplant. All receptors derive from a human donor who was the organ donor for an intestinal transplant.

The genes are TRBV30 and TRBJ1-1; possible D gene TRBD1, 5 bases. Deletions cut 1 base from V and 7 bases from J, with 13 bases between. This CDR3 is built from 13 residues. Germline V gene sequence: CDR1 GTSNPN, CDR2 SVGIG (reference sequence). The CDR3 DNA reads as TGTGCCTGGAGTGGGGGGTTTGAACTTGAAGCTTTCTTT. Amino acid sequence: CAWSGGFELEAFF. Filled out from reference TRBV30 and TRBJ1-1, the complete variable domain reads SQTIHQWPATLVQPVGSPLSLECTVEGTSNPNLYWYRQAAGRGLQLLFYSVGIGQISSEVPQNLSASRPQDRQFILSSKKLLLSDSGFYLCAWSGGFELEAFFGQGTRLTVV.

V gene TRBV28 combines with J gene TRBJ1-5; 9 bases are shared with TRBD1. The ends lost 5 bases at V and 0 bases at J; junction bases unmatched: 5. Germline loops: CDR1 MDHEN, CDR2 SYDVKM. The CDR3 has 16 amino acids. CDR3 sequence reads: CASSTPGQGSNQPQHF. In nucleotides, the CDR3 is TGTGCCAGCAGTACGCCGGGACAGGGTAGCAATCAGCCCCAGCATTTT.

The genes are TRBV19 and TRBJ1-1, with D maybe TRBD1 (5 bases). V was pared by 8 bases and J by 3 bases, with 13 bases between. The CDR3 runs to 13 residues. The germline gives CDR1 LNHDA, CDR2 SQIVND (reference sequence). CDR3 bases: TGTGCCAGTCGAGGGGTGTTCGACACTGAAGCTTTCTTT. Translation: CASRGVFDTEAFF.

The chain employs TRBV30 and TRBJ1-2, with no clear D. The CDR3 is made up of 11 amino acids. Germline-derived CDR1 and CDR2 are GTSNPN and SVGIG (reference sequence). Trimming stripped 3 bases from V and 1 base from J, with 3 bases between. CDR3 nucleotides: TGTGCCTGGAGGGGTAACTATGGCTACACCTTC. Translated: CAWRGNYGYTF.

V and J are TRBV5-4 and TRBJ1-6, with TRBD1 as a possible D gene (5 bases). The V end was cut by 2 bases, the J end by 6 bases, with 18 bases between. This CDR3 has 17 residues. Germline CDR1 reads SGHNT; CDR2 reads YYREEE (reference sequence). CDR3 sequence reads: CASSFLRDAASNSPLHF. The CDR3 coding sequence is TGTGCCAGCAGCTTCCTAAGGGACGCGGCGAGTAATTCACCCCTCCACTTT.

This chain joins TRBV28 and TRBJ1-1; the D gene is possibly TRBD1 (5 bases). Looked up from germline, CDR1 is MDHEN and CDR2 is SYDVKM. V was trimmed by 2 bases and J by 4 bases, leaving 8 bases between them. The CDR3 contains 13 residues. The CDR3: CASSLPGPTEAFF. The CDR3 coding sequence is TGTGCCAGCAGTTTACCAGGGCCCACTGAAGCTTTCTTT.

The chain has TRBV15 and TRBJ1-1, with D uncertain. This CDR3 spans 13 amino acids. V lost 0 bases, J lost 4 bases, and 6 bases lay in between. CDR1 is LNHNV and CDR2 is YYDKDF in the germline V gene (reference sequence). The CDR3 loop is CATSRDLGTEAFF. The CDR3 DNA follows: TGTGCCACCAGCAGAGATTTGGGCACTGAAGCTTTCTTT.

J is TRBJ2-6 and V is TRBV30; D gene ambiguous. The CDR3 covers 14 residues. Trimming left V 0 bases short and J 4 bases short, with 7 bases between. Germline CDR1 is GTSNPN and CDR2 is SVGIG (reference sequence). This CDR3 reads CAWSVLYGANVLTF. CDR3 in DNA: TGTGCCTGGAGTGTATTGTACGGGGCCAACGTCCTGACTTTC.

V gene TRBV10-3 combines with J gene TRBJ1-1; D not resolved. From germline, CDR1 is ENHRY and CDR2 SYGVKD. V lost 4 bases, J lost 7 bases, and 16 bases lay in between. The CDR3 has 14 amino acids. Written as DNA, the CDR3 is TGTGCCATCAGTGGGGGTCAGCCTCGAAGTGAAGCTTTCTTT. It yields the protein CAISGGQPRSEAFF.

CDR3 DNA: TGTGCCAGCAGCCCGGACAGGGACGAGCAGTACTTC. It codes for CASSPDRDEQYF. V is TRBV5-8 and J is TRBJ2-7, with 8 bases matching TRBD1. CDR3 size: 12 residues. Germline V gives CDR1 SGHTS, CDR2 YDEGEE. Trimming cost V 4 bases and J 5 bases; bases outside gene matches: 2.